This entry lists 30 T cell receptor beta chains sequenced from one sample in a study of cytomegalovirus exposure and HLA in healthy donors. PCR amplification relied on 60 Vbeta primers (plus 13 Jbeta primers). Assay used: immunoSEQ multiplex PCR; TCRdb lists only in-frame clones, some missing. The sample yields 100,000 to 150,000 clones, 60% to 85% seen once. What was sequenced was PBMCs. The receptors here all came from a middle-aged woman in good health and CMV-seronegative.

The CDR3 here is CARGAGTGTDTQYF. The CDR3 region has the DNA TGTGCCAGGGGTGCCGGGACAGGGACAGATACGCAGTATTTT. The V gene is TRBV19, the J gene TRBJ2-3; 9 nucleotides align to TRBD1. This CDR3 is 14 amino acids long. Germline V gives CDR1 LNHDA, CDR2 SQIVND (reference sequence). V shed 9 bases and J 3 bases; nucleotides not matched to a gene: 7.

The V call is TRBV28, the J call TRBJ2-1, with 11 positions matching TRBD2. With 5 bases clipped from V and 5 bases from J, the junction kept 8 bases outside the gene matches. The CDR3 has 16 amino acids. Per the germline V gene, CDR1 is MDHEN and CDR2 is SYDVKM. CDR3 DNA sequence: TGTGCCAGCAGTCCCCGTAGCGGGAGGGCCGACAATGAGCAGTTCTTC. It translates to CASSPRSGRADNEQFF.

This clone showed up just a few times. The chain uses TRBV19 and TRBJ2-7; TRBD1 aligns across 9 bases. The CDR3 totals 16 residues. J gave up 3 bases and V 3 bases, and 9 bases lay outside the gene matches. From germline, CDR1 is LNHDA and CDR2 SQIVND (reference sequence). The CDR3 sequence: CASSIEIPGQGYEQYF. The DNA for the CDR3 is TGTGCCAGTAGTATTGAGATCCCGGGACAGGGCTACGAGCAGTACTTC.

This sequence joins TRBV27 and TRBJ2-7; 7 bases fit TRBD1. Germline V gene lookup returns CDR1 MNHEY and CDR2 SMNVEV (reference sequence). The CDR3 totals 16 residues. Germline trimming cut 2 bases from V and 0 bases from J; bases unmatched to any gene: 7. CDR3 residues: CASSLLGAGGSYEQYF. CDR3 DNA sequence: TGTGCCAGCAGTTTACTCGGGGCAGGGGGCTCCTACGAGCAGTACTTC.

The count of this clone is one. The genes are TRBV7-2 and TRBJ2-7; TRBD1 agrees at 8 bases. The V gene's germline CDR1 is SGHTA and CDR2 FQGNSA. This CDR3 has 14 residues. J was trimmed by 3 bases and V by 4 bases; bases with no gene match: 5. CDR3 amino acids: CASSSWTGRYEQYF. The CDR3 DNA follows: TGTGCCAGCAGCTCATGGACAGGGCGCTACGAGCAGTACTTC. The entire variable domain, with the rest obtained from reference TRBV7-2 and TRBJ2-7, is as follows: GAGVSQSPSNKVTEKGKDVELRCDPISGHTALYWYRQSLGQGLEFLIYFQGNSAPDKSGLPSDRFSAERTGGSVSTLTIQRTQQEDSAVYLCASSSWTGRYEQYFGPGTRLTVT.

The chain joins TRBV5-5 to TRBJ1-1; TRBD1 matches 8 bases. Trimming cost V 4 bases and J 2 bases; bases outside gene matches: 7. The CDR3 is made up of 15 amino acids. Per germline, CDR1 SGHKS and CDR2 YYEKEE (reference sequence). The CDR3 reads CASSTDRAINTEAFF. CDR3 nucleotides: TGTGCCAGCAGCACGGACAGGGCCATTAACACTGAAGCTTTCTTT.

This clone has a handful of counts. This chain connects TRBV18 to TRBJ2-3; 10 bases are shared with TRBD2. This CDR3 has 16 amino acids. V lost 5 bases, J lost 1 base, and 6 bases stayed unmatched. Per germline, CDR1 KGHSH and CDR2 LQKENI. The CDR3 here is CASSIASGGGTDTQYF. CDR3 DNA: TGTGCCAGCTCAATCGCCAGCGGGGGGGGCACAGATACGCAGTATTTT.

This clone was recorded a few times. The chain recombines TRBV19 with TRBJ2-7, with TRBD2 matching over 9 bases. The V gene end was trimmed by 3 bases and the J gene end by 5 bases; junction bases not matched to a gene: 5. Germline V gene sequence: CDR1 LNHDA, CDR2 SQIVND (reference sequence). The CDR3 loop spans 14 amino acids. CDR3 loop: CASSMREGVNEQYF. Written as DNA, the CDR3 is TGTGCCAGTAGTATGCGGGAGGGTGTCAACGAGCAGTACTTC.

Worth noting for this clone: One end of the junction fails to match germline, which may point to a read error. V gene TRBV6-1 combines with J gene TRBJ2-6, with a possible D match to TRBD1 (5 bases). From germline, CDR1 is MNHNS and CDR2 SASEGT. CDR3 size: 14 residues. This CDR3 reads CASSEAGQGNGLTF. The CDR3 region has the DNA TGTGCCAGCAGTGAAGCTGGGCAGGGCAACGGCCTGACTTTC.

The chain couples TRBV19 to TRBJ2-3, with 9 positions matching TRBD2. The CDR3 is 14 residues long. Trimming removed 8 bases from V and 0 bases from J; junction bases left unmatched: 3. CDR1 is LNHDA and CDR2 is SQIVND in the germline V gene (reference sequence). The CDR3 DNA sequence: TGTGCCAGTTCTAGCGGGGCTAGCACAGATACGCAGTATTTT. Amino acids: CASSSGASTDTQYF.

This clone has only one observation. V is TRBV29-1 and J is TRBJ1-2; no definite D call. The V gene's germline CDR1 is SQVTM and CDR2 ANQGSEA. CDR3 length: 13 amino acids. V shed 7 bases and J shed 0 bases, with 12 bases lying between them. The CDR3 is CSGSEGSNYGYTF. The CDR3 coding sequence is TGCAGCGGAAGTGAGGGATCTAACTATGGCTACACCTTC.

V gene TRBV7-2 combines with J gene TRBJ1-1; 7 bases agree with TRBD1. Per the germline V gene, CDR1 is SGHTA and CDR2 is FQGNSA. With 2 bases clipped from V and 0 bases from J, the junction kept 9 bases outside the gene matches. The CDR3 extends over 17 amino acids. The CDR3 DNA reads TGTGCCAGCAGCTTACAGGCCTCCGGACAGGTGAACACTGAAGCTTTCTTT. Its translation: CASSLQASGQVNTEAFF.

The chain is built from TRBV7-3 and TRBJ2-6, with unresolved D. V lost 5 bases and J lost 0, with 8 bases in between. The CDR3 is 15 amino acids. Germline V gene data show CDR1 as SGHTA and CDR2 as FQGTGA. Written as DNA, the CDR3 is TGTGCCAGCAGCCCTCAGATCTCTGGGGCCAACGTCCTGACTTTC. This gives the protein CASSPQISGANVLTF.

The sample holds a few counts of this clone. The V call is TRBV6-5, the J call TRBJ2-7; D is undetermined. This CDR3 is built from 13 residues. Germline values: CDR1 MNHEY, CDR2 SVGAGI. Between the trimmed V and J ends, which lost 4 bases and 2 bases, there was a span of 9 bases. CDR3 nucleotides: TGTGCCAGCAGTTTGAACAGAGCCTACGAGCAGTACTTC. Amino acid sequence: CASSLNRAYEQYF.

Only a few counts were recorded for this clone. This rearrangement joins TRBV19 to TRBJ2-3, with D maybe TRBD2 (5 bases). Looked up from germline, CDR1 is LNHDA and CDR2 is SQIVND (reference sequence). V gave up 2 bases and J gave up 0 bases, with 9 bases separating them. This CDR3 has 15 residues. The CDR3 spells CASSIPTGSTDTQYF. The CDR3 DNA follows: TGTGCCAGTAGTATACCGACGGGGAGCACAGATACGCAGTATTTT.

J is TRBJ2-7 and V is TRBV5-8, with D unresolved. V lost 5 bases and J lost 4, with 10 bases in between. In germline, CDR1 is SGHTS, CDR2 YDEGEE. The CDR3 sequence is 12 residues long. The DNA for the CDR3 is TGTGCCAGCAGTATCAGTATTTACGAGCAGTACTTC. This gives the protein CASSISIYEQYF.

This clone was seen once. This rearrangement joins TRBV2 to TRBJ2-7; no clear D. The V and J ends lost 5 bases and 5 bases respectively, with 7 bases between them. CDR3 length equals 11 residues. Per germline, CDR1 SNHLY and CDR2 FYNNEI. The CDR3 sequence is CASSTKNEQYF. CDR3 nucleotides: TGTGCCAGCAGTACTAAGAACGAGCAGTACTTC.

CDR3 in amino acids: CSVADRGLGGEQYF. CDR3 DNA sequence: TGCAGCGTCGCGGACAGGGGGCTAGGGGGGGAGCAGTACTTC. The chain has TRBV29-1 and TRBJ2-5; 11 bases map to TRBD1. Germline V lookup: CDR1 SQVTM, CDR2 ANQGSEA. The CDR3 totals 14 residues. The V segment lost 6 bases and the J segment 11 bases; nucleotides outside the gene matches: 14.

The chain joins TRBV19 to TRBJ2-3; 16 bases match TRBD2. Germline CDR1 reads LNHDA; CDR2 reads SQIVND (reference sequence). This CDR3 is 18 amino acids long. J was trimmed by 1 base and V by 6 bases; bases with no gene match: 7. The CDR3 DNA reads TGTGCCAGTAGACATGGGACTAGCGGGGGGGCTCGCACAGATACGCAGTATTTT. Translation gives CASRHGTSGGARTDTQYF.

This rearrangement joins TRBV27 to TRBJ2-1; D might be TRBD1 (5 bases). Germline assignment: CDR1 MNHEY and CDR2 SMNVEV (reference sequence). The length of the CDR3 is 16 residues. With 3 bases removed from V and 5 bases from J, the gap between germline ends came to 17 bases. The CDR3: CASSFGPGWAHNEQFF. CDR3 nucleotide sequence: TGTGCCAGCAGTTTTGGGCCAGGGTGGGCACACAATGAGCAGTTCTTC.

V and J are TRBV9 and TRBJ2-7, with D unclear. Germline assignment: CDR1 SGDLS and CDR2 YYNGEE. Trimming removed 0 bases at V and 3 bases at J, with 10 bases between. The CDR3 extends over 14 amino acids. CDR3 nucleotide sequence: TGTGCCAGCAGCGTAGCTGACTTAAACTACGAGCAGTACTTC. It codes for CASSVADLNYEQYF.

The chain carries TRBV7-9 and TRBJ1-1; D unclear. Germline assignment: CDR1 SEHNR and CDR2 FQNEAQ (reference sequence). CDR3 length: 15 amino acids. The V gene lost 5 bases and the J gene lost 1 base, with 14 bases spanning the gap. The CDR3 DNA follows: TGTGCCAGCAGCCCTAGCTCAGCCCGGAACACTGAAGCTTTCTTT. It codes for CASSPSSARNTEAFF.

The CDR3 sequence: CASSPTGAYYGYTF. CDR3 DNA: TGTGCCAGCAGTCCTACAGGGGCCTACTATGGCTACACCTTC. The chain carries TRBV28 and TRBJ1-2; 7 bases align to TRBD1. The CDR3 is 14 residues long. CDR1 is MDHEN, CDR2 SYDVKM, per germline. With V trimmed by 5 bases and J by 3 bases, 6 bases remained unmatched.

V gene TRBV19 combines with J gene TRBJ2-1; 11 nucleotides match TRBD1. V lost 0 bases, J lost 6 bases, and 10 bases stayed unmatched. The CDR3 covers 18 residues. Germline-derived CDR1 and CDR2 are LNHDA and SQIVND (reference sequence). This CDR3 is CASSIDEWWDRGINEQFF. The CDR3 DNA follows: TGTGCCAGTAGTATAGACGAATGGTGGGACAGGGGGATCAATGAGCAGTTCTTC.

With regard to this clone: A junction end diverges from the germline sequence, so it may reflect a read error. J is TRBJ2-7 and V is TRBV7-9; 11 bases line up with TRBD1. The germline CDR1 and CDR2 sequences are SEHNR and FQNEAQ (reference sequence). There are 15 residues in the CDR3. Written as DNA, the CDR3 is TGTTCCAGCAGCCTCCTTGGGACAGGGGGCTACGAGCAGTACTTC. Its translation: CSSSLLGTGGYEQYF.

This clone has only one observation. The chain's CDR3 is CASSLAGWENIQYF. The CDR3 bases are TGTGCCAGCAGCTTGGCAGGGTGGGAAAACATTCAGTACTTC. The rearrangement links TRBV7-3 to TRBJ2-4; D is perhaps TRBD1 (5 bases). CDR1 SGHTA and CDR2 FQGTGA come from the germline V gene. Trimming cost V 3 bases and J 5 bases, with 11 bases left between them. There are 14 residues in the CDR3.

This chain uses TRBV6-1 with TRBJ2-1, with TRBD2 matching 11 bases. Germline V gene sequence: CDR1 MNHNS, CDR2 SASEGT. The CDR3 is 14 residues long. Trimming took 5 bases from V and 4 from J; bases not matched to a gene: 1. The CDR3 coding sequence is TGTGCCAGCAGTATAGCGGGGGGGTACAATGAGCAGTTCTTC. Protein product: CASSIAGGYNEQFF.

The genes are TRBV6-1 and TRBJ1-1; maybe TRBD1 (5 bases). This CDR3 comprises 10 residues. CDR1 and CDR2 (germline): MNHNS, SASEGT. Trimming removed 6 bases at V and 12 bases at J, with 11 bases between. CDR3 sequence (DNA): TGTGCCAGCAGGAGTGGGGACTCTTTCTTT. Protein: CASRSGDSFF.

The chain employs TRBV7-9 and TRBJ1-1, with D perhaps TRBD1 (5 bases). The CDR3 consists of 11 residues. V dropped 10 bases and J dropped 4 bases, with 10 bases sitting between them. The germline V gene has CDR1 SEHNR and CDR2 FQNEAQ (reference sequence). The CDR3 nucleotides read TGTGCCACTATCGGGGGCACTGAAGCTTTCTTT. It encodes CATIGGTEAFF.

This clone was observed a single time. V is TRBV5-1 and J is TRBJ2-5; tentatively, D is TRBD2 (5 bases). V was pared by 2 bases and J by 7 bases, with 18 bases between. The CDR3 is 15 residues long. Looked up from germline, CDR1 is SGHRS and CDR2 is YFSETQ. The CDR3 DNA is TGCGCCAGCAGCTTTGGGGAGACACCAGCTGGGACCCAGTACTTC. Translated, it gives CASSFGETPAGTQYF.